The T cell receptor beta chain under discussion was sequenced for a study of T cells in Graves' hyperthyroidism and ophthalmopathy. In this sample, this clonotype turned up many times. Patients between 18 and 65 years old had hyperthyroidism, newly diagnosed and lasting under 2 months. Researchers took RNA transcripts and amplified the TCR beta CDR3 regions from them. TCR CDR3 regions were first amplified by RT-PCR with HTBI primers. MiXCR, run by TCRdb on the multiplex PCR reads, gives a single entry per CDR3 protein. The table has 300,000 to 450,000 distinct CDR3 sequences, around 14% seen once. CDR3 length: 14 residues. Germline-derived CDR1 and CDR2 are SQVTM and ANQGSEA. V trimming: 5 bases; J trimming: 3 bases; junction bases outside the gene matches: 5.

The gene calls are TRBV29-1 and TRBJ2-3; 10 bases line up with TRBD1. The source material was blood. This clonotype was obtained from a woman aged 55-69 years with Graves' hyperthyroidism. The CDR3 DNA sequence: TGCAGCGTTTTGAGGGACAGGGGAACAGATACGCAGTATTTT. This codes for CSVLRDRGTDTQYF.